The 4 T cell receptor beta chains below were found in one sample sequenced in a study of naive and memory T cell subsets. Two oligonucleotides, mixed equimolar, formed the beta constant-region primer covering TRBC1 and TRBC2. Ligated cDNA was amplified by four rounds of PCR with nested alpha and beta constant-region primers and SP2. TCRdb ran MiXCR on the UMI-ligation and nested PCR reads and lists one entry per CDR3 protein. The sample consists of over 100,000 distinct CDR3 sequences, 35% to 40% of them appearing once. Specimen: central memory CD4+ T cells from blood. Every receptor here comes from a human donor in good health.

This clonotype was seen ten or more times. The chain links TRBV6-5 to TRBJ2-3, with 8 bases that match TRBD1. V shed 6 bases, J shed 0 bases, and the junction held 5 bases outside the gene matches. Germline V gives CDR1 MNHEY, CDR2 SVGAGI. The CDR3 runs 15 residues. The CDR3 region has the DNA TGTGCCAGCAGCAGGACAGGGATTAGCACAGATACGCAGTATTTT. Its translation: CASSRTGISTDTQYF.

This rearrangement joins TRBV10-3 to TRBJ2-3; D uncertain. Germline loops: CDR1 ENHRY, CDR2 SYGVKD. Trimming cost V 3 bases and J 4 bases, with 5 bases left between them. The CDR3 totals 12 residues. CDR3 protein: CAISDSPDTQYF. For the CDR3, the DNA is TGTGCCATCAGTGATAGTCCAGATACGCAGTATTTT.

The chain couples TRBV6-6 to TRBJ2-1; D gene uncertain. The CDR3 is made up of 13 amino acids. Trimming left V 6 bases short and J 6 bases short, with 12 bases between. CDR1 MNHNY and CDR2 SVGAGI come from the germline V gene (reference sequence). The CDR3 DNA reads TGTGCCAGCAGCCCCCCCTGGGCCAATGAGCAGTTCTTC. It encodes CASSPPWANEQFF.

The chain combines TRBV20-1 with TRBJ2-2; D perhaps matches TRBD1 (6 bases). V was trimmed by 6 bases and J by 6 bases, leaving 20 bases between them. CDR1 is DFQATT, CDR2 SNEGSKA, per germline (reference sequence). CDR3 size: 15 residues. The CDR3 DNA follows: TGCAGTGCCCGACCCGGGACAACGGTCGCCGGGGAGCTGTTTTTT. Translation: CSARPGTTVAGELFF.